This T cell receptor (beta chain) was observed in a study of CXCR3-negative and CXCR3-positive naive CD8 T cells. UMI-tagged TRB cDNA libraries were built via 5' RACE. TCRdb reprocessed the 5' RACE reads, keeping one entry per CDR3 protein, no DNA. There are 100,000 to 150,000 distinct CDR3 sequences in the sample, with about 0.62% held by the top ten. CDR1 is SEHNR and CDR2 is FQNEAQ in the germline V gene (reference sequence). There are 16 residues in the CDR3. Whole-study results and caveats: A higher hydrophobicity marked the TRB CDR3s of CXCR3-positive naive cells versus CXCR3-negative naive cells.

Concerning this clonotype: What it recognizes is unknown.

The chain couples TRBV7-9 to TRBJ1-1. This sequence originates from a human donor in good health. Some clones in this sample may be carry-over from other donors' samples. Sequenced material: naive CXCR3+ CD8+ T cells from blood. Subset here: CD45RO-CCR7+CD27+CD95- naive CD8+ T cells expressing CXCR3 (TNR3+). CDR3 residues: CASSSPANGMNTEAFF. Full variable domain (outside the CDR3, taken from reference TRBV7-9 and TRBJ1-1): DTGVSQNPRHKITKRGQNVTFRCDPISEHNRLYWYRQTLGQGPEFLTYFQNEAQLEKSRLLSDRFSAERPKGSFSTLEIQRTEQGDSAMYLCASSSPANGMNTEAFFGQGTRLTVV.